This T cell receptor beta chain was sequenced in a study of blood T cell repertoires in COVID-19. About the research overall: Sources were T cells, B-cell-depleted T cells, or PBMCs; the material itself was cDNA or gDNA.

There are 14 residues in the CDR3. V lost 7 bases and J lost 6, with 19 bases in between. Germline CDR1 MNHEY, CDR2 SMNVEV (reference sequence). Authors' data handling: Estimation of nucleated cell counts relied on the amplification of reference gene primers. Libraries were prepared by immunoSEQ multiplex PCR; TCRdb keeps only in-frame clonotypes and omits some of them. The V and J calls and clone size are taken from that table; D and trimming were inferred from the DNA. This repertoire shows a few hundred thousand clones, about 88% found once; its top ten account for about 12%. This TCR derives from an older woman with acute or convalescent COVID-19. The V call is TRBV27, the J call TRBJ2-7, with D perhaps TRBD2 (5 bases). Sequences were obtained from peripheral blood. The CDR3 DNA is TGTGCCAGCACCCTAACCGGAATACGGGGCGAGCAGTACTTC. It specifies CASTLTGIRGEQYF.